This T cell receptor (beta chain) stems from a study of blood T cell repertoires in COVID-19. About the research overall: T cells, B-cell-depleted T cells, or PBMCs supplied cDNA or gDNA.

Points on this clone: The same CDR3 can be traced to other DNA sequences in this sample.

Profiled with immunoSEQ multiplex PCR; TCRdb holds only in-frame clones, not every one. The sample contains roughly 370,000 clones, 87% of which appear only once. Living in 25 or so US areas, the participants were between roughly 18 and 89 years of age. Cohort allocation depended upon clinical history that participants reported. Recovered participants had two consecutive negative NP/OP PCR tests, healthcare professional clearance, or symptom resolution. This CDR3 comprises 14 residues. V lost 6 bases, J lost 4 bases, and 13 bases lay in between. Germline CDR1 reads SNHLY; CDR2 reads FYNNEI. The chain uses TRBV2 and TRBJ1-3, with D maybe TRBD1 (6 bases). Sequenced material: PBMCs or T cells enriched from blood (not recorded which). The source of this sequence is a woman aged 50 to 60 who had recovered from COVID-19. CDR3 region: CASSQQGSGNTIYF. The CDR3 DNA reads TGTGCCAGCAGCCAACAGGGCTCAGGAAACACCATATATTTT.